This T cell receptor beta chain was documented in a study of blood T cell repertoires in COVID-19. Study context: Samples came from the United States, Italy and Spain, spanning acute and convalescent COVID-19.

The CDR3 covers 12 residues. Germline loops: CDR1 SQVTM, CDR2 ANQGSEA. With 7 bases clipped from V and 5 bases from J, the junction kept 7 bases outside the gene matches. Profiled with immunoSEQ multiplex PCR; TCRdb holds only in-frame clones, not every one. The repertoire holds some 280,000 clones, with about nine tenths as singletons. The sequence was obtained from a woman aged 35 to 49 who had recovered from COVID-19. Sequencing was performed on peripheral blood. The chain links TRBV29-1 to TRBJ2-7; TRBD1 agrees at 8 bases. CDR3 sequence reads: CSAGQGGNEQYF. DNA for the CDR3: TGCAGCGCCGGACAGGGAGGAAACGAGCAGTACTTC.